What follows are 18 T cell receptor beta chains derived from one specimen sequenced in a study of OX40 agonist ivuxolimab in advanced cancers. The table came from immunoSEQ multiplex PCR; TCRdb's copy has only in-frame clones and leaves some out. This table holds some 68,000 clones, approximately 89% found once. The starting material was CD4+ or CD8+ T cells sorted from blood, obtained in a trial of the OX40 agonist ivuxolimab. These receptors all stem from an adult with an advanced solid tumor such as melanoma, head and neck, liver or kidney cancer.

The chain has TRBV6-5 and TRBJ1-2; 7 positions agree with TRBD1. The ends lost 2 bases at V and 5 bases at J; junction bases unmatched: 5. The CDR3 is 14 amino acids. CDR1 MNHEY and CDR2 SVGAGI come from the germline V gene. The CDR3 sequence is CASSYVGQIYGYTF. The CDR3 region has the DNA TGTGCCAGCAGTTACGTGGGACAGATTTATGGCTACACCTTC.

This sequence joins TRBV25-1 and TRBJ2-3; D is unresolved. Trimming stripped 1 base from V and 0 bases from J, with 2 bases between. Germline lookup yields CDR1 MGHDK and CDR2 SYGVNS. CDR3 length: 13 residues. The CDR3 sequence: CASSESSTDTQYF. In DNA, the CDR3 is TGTGCCAGCAGTGAATCTAGCACAGATACGCAGTATTTT.

The gene calls are TRBV19 and TRBJ1-1; D is unresolved. The CDR3 consists of 11 residues. The germline V and J ends were trimmed by 10 bases and 1 base, with 7 bases remaining between them. Germline assignment: CDR1 LNHDA and CDR2 SQIVND (reference sequence). CDR3 loop: CATRRNTEAFF. The CDR3 nucleotides are TGTGCCACCCGTAGGAACACTGAAGCTTTCTTT.

DNA of the CDR3: TGTGCCAGCAGTCAAATAGTTTCCTACGAGCAGTACTTC. It codes for CASSQIVSYEQYF. The J gene is TRBJ2-7, the V gene TRBV28; no firm D call. From germline, CDR1 is MDHEN and CDR2 SYDVKM. The CDR3 is made up of 13 amino acids. Trimming stripped 5 bases from V and 1 base from J, with 9 bases between. The whole variable domain, filled in from reference TRBV28 and TRBJ2-7, reads DVKVTQSSRYLVKRTGEKVFLECVQDMDHENMFWYRQDPGLGLRLIYFSYDVKMKEKGDIPEGYSVSREKKERFSLILESASTNQTSMYLCASSQIVSYEQYFGPGTRLTVT.

This clone was observed a few times. V usage is TRBV5-4 and J usage is TRBJ2-7; D possibly matches TRBD1 or TRBD2 (6 bases each). This CDR3 spans 14 amino acids. Trimming left V 4 bases short and J 2 bases short, with 13 bases between. Germline loops: CDR1 SGHNT, CDR2 YYREEE (reference sequence). CDR3 loop: CASSSHGGTYEQYF. DNA for the CDR3: TGTGCCAGCAGCAGCCACGGGGGCACCTACGAGCAGTACTTC. Together with reference TRBV5-4 and TRBJ2-7, the CDR3 gives the full variable domain: ETGVTQSPTHLIKTRGQQVTLRCSSQSGHNTVSWYQQALGQGPQFIFQYYREEENGRGNFPPRFSGLQFPNYSSELNVNALELDDSALYLCASSSHGGTYEQYFGPGTRLTVT.

This clone has just one count. The chain has TRBV19 and TRBJ2-1; 10 bases are shared with TRBD2. CDR1 is LNHDA and CDR2 is SQIVND in the germline V gene (reference sequence). This CDR3 region has 17 residues. V was pared by 5 bases and J by 4 bases, with 11 bases of the junction left unmatched. In DNA, the CDR3 is TGTGCCAGTAGTCGCACCCCCCTTAGCGGGGGGTACAATGAGCAGTTCTTC. It codes for CASSRTPLSGGYNEQFF.

The genes are TRBV28 and TRBJ1-2; 12 nucleotides match TRBD1. With 5 bases clipped from V and 4 bases from J, the junction kept 2 bases outside the gene matches. This CDR3 is built from 14 residues. Germline CDR1 MDHEN, CDR2 SYDVKM. CDR3 DNA: TGTGCCAGCAGTAGGGGACAGGGGGCCTATGGCTACACCTTC. Translating it yields CASSRGQGAYGYTF.

This chain links TRBV28 with TRBJ2-2, with D uncertain. Germline-derived CDR1 and CDR2 are MDHEN and SYDVKM. V shed 3 bases and J shed 8 bases, with 4 bases lying between them. The CDR3 contains 11 residues. Here the CDR3 reads CASSFFGELFF. The CDR3 DNA follows: TGTGCCAGCAGTTTTTTTGGGGAGCTGTTTTTT.

The chain combines TRBV2 with TRBJ2-7, with D possibly matching TRBD2 (5 bases). Germline V lookup: CDR1 SNHLY, CDR2 FYNNEI. Trimming took 4 bases from V and 0 from J, leaving 10 bases between them. The CDR3 length is 14 residues. CDR3 residues: CASSARRGSYEQYF. CDR3 DNA sequence: TGTGCCAGCAGTGCGCGACGGGGCTCCTACGAGCAGTACTTC.

This CDR3 is CASSSGGTPSYEQYF. CDR3 coding DNA: TGTGCCAGCAGCTCCGGGGGGACTCCCTCCTACGAGCAGTACTTC. The chain employs TRBV5-4 and TRBJ2-7, with TRBD2 matching 7 bases. With V trimmed by 3 bases and J by 0 bases, 6 bases remained unmatched. CDR3 length equals 15 residues. The V gene's germline CDR1 is SGHNT and CDR2 YYREEE (reference sequence).

The V call is TRBV7-9, the J call TRBJ1-2; no clear D. The CDR3 runs to 13 residues. Between the trimmed V and J ends, which lost 3 bases and 0 bases, there was a span of 5 bases. Germline V gene sequence: CDR1 SEHNR, CDR2 FQNEAQ (reference sequence). CDR3 residues: CASSFGANYGYTF. CDR3 coding DNA: TGTGCCAGCAGCTTTGGAGCTAACTATGGCTACACCTTC.

This rearrangement joins TRBV7-2 to TRBJ2-3; D ambiguous. Looked up from germline, CDR1 is SGHTA and CDR2 is FQGNSA. The CDR3 has 12 residues. V was clipped by 5 bases and J by 2 bases, with 5 bases between them. The CDR3 sequence is CASSPNTDTQYF. CDR3 coding DNA: TGTGCCAGCAGCCCAAACACAGATACGCAGTATTTT.

This clone occurred once. The chain combines TRBV19 with TRBJ2-2; D is unclear. The germline gives CDR1 LNHDA, CDR2 SQIVND (reference sequence). Trimming cost V 1 base and J 5 bases, with 8 bases left between them. CDR3 size: 14 residues. The CDR3 sequence: CASSIGWGTGELFF. In DNA, the CDR3 is TGTGCCAGTAGTATAGGTTGGGGTACCGGGGAGCTGTTTTTT.

This chain connects TRBV2 to TRBJ2-4; possibly TRBD1 or TRBD2 for D (5 bases each). Germline loops: CDR1 SNHLY, CDR2 FYNNEI. V lost 4 bases and J 0 bases, leaving 13 bases between the germline ends. The CDR3 spans 16 residues. DNA of the CDR3: TGTGCCAGCAGTGGGGGACGGAGCGGAGCCAAAAACATTCAGTACTTC. Encoded protein: CASSGGRSGAKNIQYF.

The chain links TRBV30 to TRBJ2-1; D gene uncertain. From germline, CDR1 is GTSNPN and CDR2 SVGIG (reference sequence). The CDR3 has 15 amino acids. Between the trimmed V and J ends, which lost 2 bases and 8 bases, there was a span of 19 bases. This CDR3 reads CAWSPRYFGDDEQFF. The CDR3 region has the DNA TGTGCCTGGAGTCCACGGTATTTTGGAGATGATGAGCAGTTCTTC.

V and J are TRBV5-5 and TRBJ2-7; possibly TRBD1 or TRBD2 for D (5 bases each). V lost 0 bases and J lost 7, with 11 bases in between. The germline V gene encodes CDR1 SGHKS and CDR2 YYEKEE (reference sequence). The CDR3 covers 13 residues. The DNA of the CDR3 is TGTGCCAGCAGCTTGGACGGGGCAGGGGAGCAGTACTTC. Protein product: CASSLDGAGEQYF.

This clone was recorded once. V usage is TRBV27 and J usage is TRBJ1-2, with 9 bases fitting TRBD1. CDR1 MNHEY and CDR2 SMNVEV come from the germline V gene (reference sequence). The junction had 5 bases not matched to a gene; V was cut back by 4 bases and J by 5 bases. The CDR3 totals 14 residues. The CDR3 sequence: CASSSRTGEYGYTF. Written as DNA, the CDR3 is TGTGCCAGCAGTTCGAGGACAGGGGAATATGGCTACACCTTC.

The rearrangement links TRBV25-1 to TRBJ1-2; D is uncertain. The length of the CDR3 is 11 residues. Trimming left V 4 bases short and J 3 bases short, with 3 bases between. Germline lookup yields CDR1 MGHDK and CDR2 SYGVNS. This CDR3 is CASSAYYGYTF. In nucleotides, the CDR3 is TGTGCCAGCAGTGCCTACTATGGCTACACCTTC.